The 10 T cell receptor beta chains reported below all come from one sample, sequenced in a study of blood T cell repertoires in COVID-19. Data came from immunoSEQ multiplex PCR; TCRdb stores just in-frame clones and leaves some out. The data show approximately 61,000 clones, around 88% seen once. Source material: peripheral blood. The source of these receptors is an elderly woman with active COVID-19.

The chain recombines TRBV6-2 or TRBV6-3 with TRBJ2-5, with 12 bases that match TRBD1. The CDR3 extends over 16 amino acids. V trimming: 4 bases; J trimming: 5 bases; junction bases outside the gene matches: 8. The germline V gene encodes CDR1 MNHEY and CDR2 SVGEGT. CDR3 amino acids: CASSSRDRGRGETQYF. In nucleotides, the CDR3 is TGTGCCAGCAGTTCCCGGGACAGGGGGCGCGGGGAGACCCAGTACTTC.

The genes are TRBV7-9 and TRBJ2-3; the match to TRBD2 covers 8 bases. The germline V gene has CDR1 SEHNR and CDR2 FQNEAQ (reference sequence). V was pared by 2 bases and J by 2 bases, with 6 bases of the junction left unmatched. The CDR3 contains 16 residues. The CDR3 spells CASSLWRGDFTDTQYF. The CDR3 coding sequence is TGTGCCAGCAGCTTATGGCGGGGGGACTTCACAGATACGCAGTATTTT.

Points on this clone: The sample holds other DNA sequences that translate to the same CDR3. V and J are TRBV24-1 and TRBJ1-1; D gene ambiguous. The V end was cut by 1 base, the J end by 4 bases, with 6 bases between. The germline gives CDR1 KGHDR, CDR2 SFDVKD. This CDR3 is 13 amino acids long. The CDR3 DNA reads TGTGCCACCAGTGATTTTCGGGGCACTGAAGCTTTCTTT. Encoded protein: CATSDFRGTEAFF.

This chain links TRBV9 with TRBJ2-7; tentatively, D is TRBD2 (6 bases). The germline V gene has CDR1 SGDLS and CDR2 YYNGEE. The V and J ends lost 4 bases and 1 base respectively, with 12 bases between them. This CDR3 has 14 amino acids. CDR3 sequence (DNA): TGTGCCAGCAGCCCTTGGGACTGGTCCTACGAGCAGTACTTC. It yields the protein CASSPWDWSYEQYF.

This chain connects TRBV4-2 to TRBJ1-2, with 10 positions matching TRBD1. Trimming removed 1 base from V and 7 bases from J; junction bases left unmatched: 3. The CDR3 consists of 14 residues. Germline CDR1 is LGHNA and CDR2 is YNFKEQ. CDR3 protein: CASSQADRGLGYTF. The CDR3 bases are TGTGCCAGCAGCCAAGCCGACAGGGGGCTTGGCTACACCTTC.

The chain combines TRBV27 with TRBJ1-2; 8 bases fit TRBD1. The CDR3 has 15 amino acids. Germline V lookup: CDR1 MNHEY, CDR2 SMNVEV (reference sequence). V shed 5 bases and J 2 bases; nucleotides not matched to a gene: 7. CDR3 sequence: CASSPLSGGNYGYTF. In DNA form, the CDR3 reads TGTGCCAGCAGTCCCCTGTCAGGGGGCAACTATGGCTACACCTTC.

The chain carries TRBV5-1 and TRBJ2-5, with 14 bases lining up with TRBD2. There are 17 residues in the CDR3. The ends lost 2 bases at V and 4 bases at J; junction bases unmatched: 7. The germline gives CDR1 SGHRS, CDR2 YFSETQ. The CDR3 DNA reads TGCGCCAGCAGCTTCGGACTAGCGGGGGGAGATTTAGAGACCCAGTACTTC. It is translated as CASSFGLAGGDLETQYF.

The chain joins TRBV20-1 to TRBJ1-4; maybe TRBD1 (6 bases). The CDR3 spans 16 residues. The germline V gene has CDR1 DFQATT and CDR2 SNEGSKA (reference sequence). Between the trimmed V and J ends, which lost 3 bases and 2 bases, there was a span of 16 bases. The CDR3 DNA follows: TGCAGTGCTAGTACCCACAGGGAATGGACTAATGAAAAACTGTTTTTT. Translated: CSASTHREWTNEKLFF.

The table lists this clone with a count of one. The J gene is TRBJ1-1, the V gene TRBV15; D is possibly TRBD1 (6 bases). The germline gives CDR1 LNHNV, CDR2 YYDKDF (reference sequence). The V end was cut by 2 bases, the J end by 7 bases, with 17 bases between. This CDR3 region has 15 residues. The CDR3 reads CATSRPSRGAVEAFF. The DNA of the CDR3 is TGTGCCACCAGCAGACCTAGCCGGGGGGCGGTTGAAGCTTTCTTT.

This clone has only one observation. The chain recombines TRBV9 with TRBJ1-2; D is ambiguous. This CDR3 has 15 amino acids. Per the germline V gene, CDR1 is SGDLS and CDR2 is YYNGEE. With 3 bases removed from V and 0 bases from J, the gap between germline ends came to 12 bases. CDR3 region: CASSATGVANYGYTF. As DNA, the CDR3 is TGTGCCAGCAGCGCGACCGGGGTAGCTAACTATGGCTACACCTTC.